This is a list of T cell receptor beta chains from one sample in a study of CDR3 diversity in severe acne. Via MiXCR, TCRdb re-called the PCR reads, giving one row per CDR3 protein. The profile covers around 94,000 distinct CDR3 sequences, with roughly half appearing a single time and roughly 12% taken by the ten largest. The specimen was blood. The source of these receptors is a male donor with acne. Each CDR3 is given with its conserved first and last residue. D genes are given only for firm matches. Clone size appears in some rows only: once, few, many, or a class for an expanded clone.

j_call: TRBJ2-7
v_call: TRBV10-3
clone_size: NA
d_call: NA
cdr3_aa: CASSPTPASYEQYF
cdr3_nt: TGTGCCAGCAGTCCAACTCCTGCTAGCTACGAGCAGTACTTC

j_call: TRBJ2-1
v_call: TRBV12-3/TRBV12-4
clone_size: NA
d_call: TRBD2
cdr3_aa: CASSEGLAGHEQFF
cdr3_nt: TGTGCCAGCAGCGAGGGACTAGCGGGCCATGAGCAGTTCTTC

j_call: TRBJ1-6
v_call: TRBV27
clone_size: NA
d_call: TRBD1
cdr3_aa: CASSLSGDRGSSPLHF
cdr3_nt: TGTGCCAGCAGTTTATCGGGGGACAGGGGAAGTTCACCCCTCCACTTT

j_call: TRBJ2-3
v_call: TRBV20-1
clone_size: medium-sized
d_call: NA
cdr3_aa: CSAREFETGITDTQYF
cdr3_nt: TGCAGTGCTAGAGAATTTGAGACAGGAATCACAGATACGCAGTATTTT

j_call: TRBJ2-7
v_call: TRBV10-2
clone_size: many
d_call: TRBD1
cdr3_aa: CASSAGGQGVHEQYF
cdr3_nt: TGCGCCAGCAGTGCAGGGGGACAGGGGGTCCACGAGCAGTACTTC

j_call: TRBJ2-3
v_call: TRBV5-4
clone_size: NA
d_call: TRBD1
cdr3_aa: CASRPGTGPTDTQYF
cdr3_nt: TGTGCCAGCAGGCCCGGGACAGGGCCCACAGATACGCAGTATTTT

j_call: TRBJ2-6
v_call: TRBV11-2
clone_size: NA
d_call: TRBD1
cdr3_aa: CASSLEGQGLTSGANVLTF
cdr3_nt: TGTGCCAGCAGCTTAGAGGGACAGGGACTAACTTCTGGGGCCAACGTCCTGACTTTC

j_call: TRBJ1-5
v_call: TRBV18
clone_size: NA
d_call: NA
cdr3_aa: CASSPRRDGNQPQHF
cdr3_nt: TGTGCCAGCTCACCACGTCGTGACGGCAATCAGCCCCAGCATTTT

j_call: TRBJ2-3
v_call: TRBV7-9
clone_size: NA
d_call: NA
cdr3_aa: CASSFYICSPVGPGAYTQYF
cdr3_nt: NA

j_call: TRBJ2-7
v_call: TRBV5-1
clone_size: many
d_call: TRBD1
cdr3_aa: CASSTPTGMGEQYF
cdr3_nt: TGCGCCAGCAGCACACCGACAGGGATGGGCGAGCAGTACTTC

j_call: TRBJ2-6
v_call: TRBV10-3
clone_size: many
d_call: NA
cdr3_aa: CAISPAQTGANVLTF
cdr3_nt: TGTGCCATCAGTCCCGCACAGACTGGGGCCAACGTCCTGACTTTC

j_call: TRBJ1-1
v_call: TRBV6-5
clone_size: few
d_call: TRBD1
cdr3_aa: CASSRGQAGSTEAFF
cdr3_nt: TGTGCCAGCAGTCGAGGACAGGCCGGTTCCACTGAAGCTTTCTTT

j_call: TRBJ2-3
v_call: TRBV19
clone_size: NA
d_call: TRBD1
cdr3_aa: CASSATGGEVDTQYF
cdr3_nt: TGTGCCAGTAGTGCCACAGGGGGAGAGGTGGATACGCAGTATTTT

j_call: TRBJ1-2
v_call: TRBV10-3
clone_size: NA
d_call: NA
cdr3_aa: CAISEGAGASGYTF
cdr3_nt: TGTGCCATCAGTGAGGGGGCAGGGGCATCTGGCTACACCTTC

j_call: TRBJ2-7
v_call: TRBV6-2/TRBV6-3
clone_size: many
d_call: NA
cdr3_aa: CASSYYSSYEQYF
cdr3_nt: TGTGCCAGCAGTTATTACAGCTCCTACGAGCAGTACTTC

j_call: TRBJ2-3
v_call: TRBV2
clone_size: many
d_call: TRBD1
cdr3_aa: CASSFGQGAQYF
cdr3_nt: TGTGCCAGCAGTTTTGGACAGGGTGCGCAGTATTTT

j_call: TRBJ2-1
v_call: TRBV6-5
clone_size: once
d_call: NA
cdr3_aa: CASSGGRTYNEQFF
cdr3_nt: TGTGCCAGTTCTGGTGGGCGGACCTACAATGAGCAGTTCTTC

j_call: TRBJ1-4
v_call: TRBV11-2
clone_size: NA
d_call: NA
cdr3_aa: CASSVYRATDEKLFF
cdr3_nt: TGTGCCAGCAGCGTATACAGGGCTACCGATGAAAAACTGTTTTTT

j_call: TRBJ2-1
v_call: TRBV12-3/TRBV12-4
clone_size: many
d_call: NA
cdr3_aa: CASGGNEQFF
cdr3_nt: TGTGCCAGCGGGGGGAATGAGCAGTTCTTC

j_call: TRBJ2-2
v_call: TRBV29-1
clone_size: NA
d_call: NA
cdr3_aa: CSATYTGELFF
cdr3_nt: TGCAGCGCTACATACACCGGGGAGCTGTTTTTT

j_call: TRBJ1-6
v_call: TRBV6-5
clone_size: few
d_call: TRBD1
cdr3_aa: CASSGRDRGSPLHF
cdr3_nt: TGTGCCAGCAGTGGCCGAGACAGGGGTTCACCCCTCCACTTT

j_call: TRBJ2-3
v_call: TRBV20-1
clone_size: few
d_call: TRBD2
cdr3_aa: CSARDLGTSGIGTDTQYF
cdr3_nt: TGCAGTGCTCGGGACCTCGGGACTAGCGGGATAGGAACAGATACGCAGTATTTT

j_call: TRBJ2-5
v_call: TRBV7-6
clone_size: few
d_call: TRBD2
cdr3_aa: CASSFLAGGHGETQYF
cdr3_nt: TGTGCCAGCAGCTTCCTAGCGGGAGGTCACGGAGAGACCCAGTACTTC

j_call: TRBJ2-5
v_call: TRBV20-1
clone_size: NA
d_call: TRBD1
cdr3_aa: CSAARDRVKETQYF
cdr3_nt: TGCAGTGCTGCCCGGGACAGGGTTAAAGAGACCCAGTACTTC

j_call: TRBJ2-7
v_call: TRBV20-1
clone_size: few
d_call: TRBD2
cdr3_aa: CSAYGGGRMNEQYF
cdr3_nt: TGCAGTGCCTACGGGGGCGGGAGGATGAACGAGCAGTACTTC

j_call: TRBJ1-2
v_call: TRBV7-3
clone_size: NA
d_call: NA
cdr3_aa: CASSRQAAANYGYTF
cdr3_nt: TGTGCCAGCAGCAGACAGGCCGCCGCTAACTATGGCTACACCTTC

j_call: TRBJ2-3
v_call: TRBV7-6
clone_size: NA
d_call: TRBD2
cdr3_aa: CASSLALSGSSTDTQYF
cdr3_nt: TGTGCCAGCAGCTTAGCCCTTAGCGGGAGCAGCACAGATACGCAGTATTTT

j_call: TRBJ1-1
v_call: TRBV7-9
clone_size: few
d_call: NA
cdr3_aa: CASFGGSGFFF
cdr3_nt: TGTGCCAGTTTTGGTGGGAGCGGGTTTTTCTTT

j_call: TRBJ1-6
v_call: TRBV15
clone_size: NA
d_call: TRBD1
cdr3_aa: CATSYRGPSSPLHF
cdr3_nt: TGTGCCACCTCTTACAGGGGGCCTTCTTCACCCCTCCACTTT

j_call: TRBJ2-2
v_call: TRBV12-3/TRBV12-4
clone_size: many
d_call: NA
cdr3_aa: CASSSGIGGTGELFF
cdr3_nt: TGTGCCAGCAGCTCTGGGATTGGGGGCACCGGGGAGCTGTTTTTT

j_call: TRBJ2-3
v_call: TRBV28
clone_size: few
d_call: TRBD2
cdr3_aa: CASTQREWDTQYF
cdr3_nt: TGTGCCAGCACCCAGCGGGAGTGGGATACGCAGTATTTT

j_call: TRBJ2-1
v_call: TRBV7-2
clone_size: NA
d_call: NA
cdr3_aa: CASSLAHEQFF
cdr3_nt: TGTGCCAGCAGCTTAGCGCATGAGCAGTTCTTC

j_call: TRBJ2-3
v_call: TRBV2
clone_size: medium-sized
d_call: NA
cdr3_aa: CASSESSHTDTQYF
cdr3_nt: TGTGCCAGCAGTGAGTCTAGCCACACAGATACGCAGTATTTT

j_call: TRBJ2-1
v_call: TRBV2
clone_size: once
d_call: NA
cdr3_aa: CASRQNRDEQFF
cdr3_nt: TGTGCCAGCAGGCAGAATCGGGATGAGCAGTTCTTC

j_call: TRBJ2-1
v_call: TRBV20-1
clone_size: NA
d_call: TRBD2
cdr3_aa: CSAPGLAGDYNEQFF
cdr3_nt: TGCAGTGCCCCGGGACTAGCGGGAGACTACAATGAGCAGTTCTTC

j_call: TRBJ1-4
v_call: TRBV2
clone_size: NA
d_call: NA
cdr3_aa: CASMEDQGFVLEKLFF
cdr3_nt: TGTGCCAGCATGGAGGACCAAGGATTTGTTTTGGAAAAACTGTTTTTT

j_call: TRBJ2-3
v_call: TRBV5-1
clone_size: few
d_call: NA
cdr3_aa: CASSLASGGGLSYTDTQYF
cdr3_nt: TGCGCCAGCAGCTTGGCCTCTGGGGGCGGACTCTCTTACACAGATACGCAGTATTTT

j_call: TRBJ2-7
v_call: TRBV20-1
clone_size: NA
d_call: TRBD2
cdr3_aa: CSARDSQTSGRAVEQYF
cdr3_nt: TGCAGTGCTAGAGATTCCCAAACTAGCGGGAGGGCCGTCGAGCAGTACTTC

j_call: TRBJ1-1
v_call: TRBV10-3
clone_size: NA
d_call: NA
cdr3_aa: CAISETGTGTEAFF
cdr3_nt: TGTGCCATCAGTGAGACGGGTACGGGAACTGAAGCTTTCTTT

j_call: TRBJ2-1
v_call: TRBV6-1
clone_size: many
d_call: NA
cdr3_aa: CASSASTGPPYNEQFF
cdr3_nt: TGTGCCAGCAGTGCGAGCACAGGGCCACCTTACAATGAGCAGTTCTTC

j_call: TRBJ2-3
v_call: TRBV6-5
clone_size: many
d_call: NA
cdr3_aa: CASSYRGGNTDTQYF
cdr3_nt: TGTGCCAGCAGTTACCGAGGGGGGAACACAGATACGCAGTATTTT

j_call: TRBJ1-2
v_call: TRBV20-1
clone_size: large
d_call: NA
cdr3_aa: CSAIQDTEEYGYTF
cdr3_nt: TGCAGTGCTATACAGGACACCGAAGAATATGGCTACACCTTC

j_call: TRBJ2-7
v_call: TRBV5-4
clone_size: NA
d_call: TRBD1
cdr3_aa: CASSLGQGARAGEQYF
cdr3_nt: TGTGCCAGCAGCTTGGGACAGGGGGCTAGAGCGGGCGAGCAGTACTTC

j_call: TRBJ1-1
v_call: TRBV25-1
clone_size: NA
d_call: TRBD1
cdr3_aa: CASSSDRGRTEAFF
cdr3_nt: TGTGCCAGCAGTTCGGACAGGGGGCGAACTGAAGCTTTCTTT

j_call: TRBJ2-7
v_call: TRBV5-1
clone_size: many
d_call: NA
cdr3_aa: CASSPYRVYEQYF
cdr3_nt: TGCGCCAGCAGCCCTTACAGGGTCTACGAGCAGTACTTC

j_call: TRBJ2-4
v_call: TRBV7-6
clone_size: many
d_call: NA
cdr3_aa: CASSPQGGDIQYF
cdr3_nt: TGTGCCAGCAGTCCGCAGGGGGGGGACATTCAGTACTTC

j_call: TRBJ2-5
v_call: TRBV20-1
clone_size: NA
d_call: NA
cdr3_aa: CSARVRETQYF
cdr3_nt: TGCAGTGCTAGAGTCCGGGAGACCCAGTACTTC

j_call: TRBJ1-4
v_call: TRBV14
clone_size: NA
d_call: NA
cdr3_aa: CASSQVGEELVF
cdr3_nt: TGTGCCAGCAGCCAAGTTGGAGAAGAACTGGTTTTT

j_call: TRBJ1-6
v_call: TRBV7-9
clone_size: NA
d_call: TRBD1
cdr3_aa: CASSPTGKDSPLHF
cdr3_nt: TGTGCCAGCAGCCCGACAGGGAAGGATTCACCCCTCCACTTT

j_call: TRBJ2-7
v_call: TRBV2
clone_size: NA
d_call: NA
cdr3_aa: CASSELQGLGYEQYF
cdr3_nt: TGTGCCAGCAGTGAATTGCAGGGGCTCGGTTACGAGCAGTACTTC

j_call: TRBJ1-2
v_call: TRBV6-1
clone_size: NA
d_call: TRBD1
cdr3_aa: CASSENRGRPNYGYTF
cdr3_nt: TGTGCCAGCAGTGAGAACAGGGGGCGCCCTAACTATGGCTACACCTTC

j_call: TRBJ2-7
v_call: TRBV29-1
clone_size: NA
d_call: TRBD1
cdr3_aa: CSVPGQALPYEQYF
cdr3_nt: TGCAGCGTCCCGGGACAGGCCCTACCCTACGAGCAGTACTTC